These T cell receptor beta chains were read from a single sample in a study of CD8 T cells in Susac syndrome. TCRdb redid the calling of the immunoSEQ multiplex PCR reads with MiXCR, one entry per CDR3 protein. The sample carries under 200,000 distinct CDR3 sequences, 95% recorded once. What was sequenced was CD4+ T cells from PBMCs. The receptors originated from a human donor in good health. Both conserved end residues are part of each CDR3. A D gene is named only where the DNA matches it firmly.

d_call: NA; j_call: TRBJ1-1; v_call: TRBV30; cdr3_nt: TGTGCCTGGATGGTGAACACTGAAGCTTTCTTT; cdr3_aa: CAWMVNTEAFF
d_call: NA; j_call: TRBJ2-3; v_call: TRBV2; cdr3_nt: TGTGCCAGCAGTTCGTATTCAGGGTCAGATACGCAGTATTTT; cdr3_aa: CASSSYSGSDTQYF
d_call: NA; j_call: TRBJ1-2; v_call: TRBV12-3/TRBV12-4; cdr3_nt: TGTGCCAGCAGTTCGACAGGATCAAACTATGGCTACACCTTC; cdr3_aa: CASSSTGSNYGYTF
d_call: TRBD1; j_call: TRBJ1-5; v_call: TRBV19; cdr3_nt: TGTGCCAGTAGTGGGACAGGGGGCGGCCAGCCCCAGCATTTT; cdr3_aa: CASSGTGGGQPQHF
d_call: NA; j_call: TRBJ2-1; v_call: TRBV24-1; cdr3_nt: TGTGCCACCAGTGATACGACTAGGGATGATGAGCAGTTCTTC; cdr3_aa: CATSDTTRDDEQFF
d_call: NA; j_call: TRBJ2-3; v_call: TRBV30; cdr3_nt: TGTGCCTGGGACCCCGGCGGTAGGGCAGATACGCAGTATTTT; cdr3_aa: CAWDPGGRADTQYF
d_call: NA; j_call: TRBJ2-2; v_call: TRBV5-4; cdr3_nt: TGTGCCAGCAGCCCTCGAGAAAACGCGAACACCGGGGAGCTGTTTTTT; cdr3_aa: CASSPRENANTGELFF
d_call: NA; j_call: TRBJ1-5; v_call: TRBV30; cdr3_nt: TGTGCCTGGAACGGAGGGGAGCATCAGCCCCAGCATTTT; cdr3_aa: CAWNGGEHQPQHF
d_call: NA; j_call: TRBJ1-1; v_call: TRBV30; cdr3_nt: TGTGCCTGGAGTGTCTCGCTACAGGGGAACACTGAAGCTTTCTTT; cdr3_aa: CAWSVSLQGNTEAFF
d_call: TRBD1; j_call: TRBJ1-1; v_call: TRBV7-8; cdr3_nt: TGTGCCAGCAGCTTTGGGACAGGGGCGAACACTGAAGCTTTCTTT; cdr3_aa: CASSFGTGANTEAFF
d_call: NA; j_call: TRBJ2-3; v_call: TRBV29-1; cdr3_nt: TGCAGCGTTCGCGGCGGGGTTAGCACAGATACGCAGTATTTT; cdr3_aa: CSVRGGVSTDTQYF
d_call: TRBD2; j_call: TRBJ2-1; v_call: TRBV3-1; cdr3_nt: TGTGCCAGCAGCCCGCTAGCGGCGACCTACAATGAGCAGTTCTTC; cdr3_aa: CASSPLAATYNEQFF
d_call: NA; j_call: TRBJ1-2; v_call: TRBV29-1; cdr3_nt: TGCAGCGTGGGCCTGAGCGGCTACACCTTC; cdr3_aa: CSVGLSGYTF
d_call: NA; j_call: TRBJ2-3; v_call: TRBV28; cdr3_nt: TGTGCCGGAGCTCGGTCAGGGACGCAGTATTTT; cdr3_aa: CAGARSGTQYF
d_call: NA; j_call: TRBJ2-3; v_call: TRBV18; cdr3_nt: TGTGCCAGCTCACCTTTTGGGGGGCTGGGCACAGATACGCAGTATTTT; cdr3_aa: CASSPFGGLGTDTQYF
d_call: NA; j_call: TRBJ2-2; v_call: TRBV30; cdr3_nt: TGTGCCTGGAGTGGGCAGGACACCGGGGAGCTGTTTTTT; cdr3_aa: CAWSGQDTGELFF
d_call: NA; j_call: TRBJ2-4; v_call: TRBV7-2; cdr3_nt: TGTGCCAGCAGCTTCGATAGGAGATCGGCAGCCAAAAACATTCAGTACTTC; cdr3_aa: CASSFDRRSAAKNIQYF
d_call: NA; j_call: TRBJ2-3; v_call: TRBV5-1; cdr3_nt: TGCGCCAGCAGCTTTGGGCGGGCCTACACAGATACGCAGTATTTT; cdr3_aa: CASSFGRAYTDTQYF
d_call: NA; j_call: TRBJ1-1; v_call: TRBV7-9; cdr3_nt: TGTGCCAGCAGCGTAGCAACAGGGAACACTGAAGCTTTCTTT; cdr3_aa: CASSVATGNTEAFF
d_call: NA; j_call: TRBJ2-1; v_call: TRBV27; cdr3_nt: TGTGCCAGCAGTTCCGTCTCATTACCCTACAATGAGCAGTTCTTC; cdr3_aa: CASSSVSLPYNEQFF
d_call: NA; j_call: TRBJ2-2; v_call: TRBV20-1; cdr3_nt: TGCAGTGCGGTCGGGACTCTTACTTCCCCCACCGGGGAGCTGTTTTTT; cdr3_aa: CSAVGTLTSPTGELFF
d_call: NA; j_call: TRBJ1-1; v_call: TRBV28; cdr3_nt: TGTGCCAGCAGTTTATGGTCTGACGGAGCTTTCTTT; cdr3_aa: CASSLWSDGAFF
d_call: NA; j_call: TRBJ2-3; v_call: TRBV7-3; cdr3_nt: TGTGCCAGCAGCTTAAGCCGATCGTCCACAGATACGCAGTATTTT; cdr3_aa: CASSLSRSSTDTQYF
d_call: NA; j_call: TRBJ2-6; v_call: TRBV6-2/TRBV6-3; cdr3_nt: TGTGCCAGCAGTCATCCCGGCTCTGGGGCCAACGTCCTGACTTTC; cdr3_aa: CASSHPGSGANVLTF
d_call: NA; j_call: TRBJ2-3; v_call: TRBV24-1; cdr3_nt: TGTGCCACCAGCCATAGCGCGGAGAGCACAGATACGCAGTATTTT; cdr3_aa: CATSHSAESTDTQYF
d_call: NA; j_call: TRBJ2-6; v_call: TRBV7-2; cdr3_nt: TGTGCCAGCAGCTTAGCTTCGGGCTCTGGGGCCAACGTCCTGACTTTC; cdr3_aa: CASSLASGSGANVLTF
d_call: NA; j_call: TRBJ1-1; v_call: TRBV29-1; cdr3_nt: TGCAGCGTTGAAGATTCTGGGTCTGAAGCTTTCTTT; cdr3_aa: CSVEDSGSEAFF
d_call: TRBD2; j_call: TRBJ2-1; v_call: TRBV30; cdr3_nt: TGTGCCTGTAACGAGGGAGGGCCCTCCTACAATGAGCAGTTCTTC; cdr3_aa: CACNEGGPSYNEQFF
d_call: TRBD2; j_call: TRBJ2-1; v_call: TRBV5-4; cdr3_nt: TGTGCCAGCAGCTTCGGCCCCCAGCGGGAATACAATGAGCAGTTCTTC; cdr3_aa: CASSFGPQREYNEQFF
d_call: TRBD2; j_call: TRBJ2-1; v_call: TRBV9; cdr3_nt: TGTGCCAGCAGCCCCCCCGGCCTAGCGGGATATAATGAGCAGTTCTTC; cdr3_aa: CASSPPGLAGYNEQFF
d_call: NA; j_call: TRBJ1-6; v_call: TRBV7-2; cdr3_nt: TGTGCCAGCTCCTCTGGGGGGATCGGATCACCCCTCCACTTT; cdr3_aa: CASSSGGIGSPLHF
d_call: NA; j_call: TRBJ2-5; v_call: TRBV28; cdr3_nt: TGTGCCAGCAGTCCTCCGGGACGGGGGATTCAGTACTTC; cdr3_aa: CASSPPGRGIQYF